This TCR beta chain was identified in a study of blood T cells in healthy people across ages. Combining a sample-barcoded 5' primer with a J-beta primer mix, a second PCR ran for 7 to 11 cycles. TCRdb fed the 5' RACE reads into MiXCR, producing one record per CDR3 protein. Seen here are about 1,500,000 distinct CDR3 sequences, 25% to 30% observed once, and the top ten hold about 7.7%. Deletions cut 4 bases from V and 4 bases from J, with 19 bases between. The CDR3 is 16 residues long. Germline V gene sequence: CDR1 MNHNS, CDR2 SASEGT. This sequence joins TRBV6-1 and TRBJ1-1; the D gene is possibly TRBD1 (5 bases). The clonotype was recovered from a woman in her twenties or thirties in good health. The sequencing input was blood. CDR3 protein: CASSGVSARGITEAFF. DNA of the CDR3: TGTGCCAGCAGTGGAGTTAGTGCCCGGGGGATCACTGAAGCTTTCTTT.